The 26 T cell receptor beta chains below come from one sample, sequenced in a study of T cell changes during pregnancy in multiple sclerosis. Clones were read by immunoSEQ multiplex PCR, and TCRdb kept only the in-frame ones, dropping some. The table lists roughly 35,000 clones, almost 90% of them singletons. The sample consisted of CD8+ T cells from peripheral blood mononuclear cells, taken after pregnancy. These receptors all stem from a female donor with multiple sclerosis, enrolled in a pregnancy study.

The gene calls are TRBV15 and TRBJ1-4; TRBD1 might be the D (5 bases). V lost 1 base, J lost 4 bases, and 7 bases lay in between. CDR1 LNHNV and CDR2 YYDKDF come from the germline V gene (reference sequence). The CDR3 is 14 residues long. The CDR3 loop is CATSRVQGNEKLFF. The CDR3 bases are TGTGCCACCAGCAGAGTCCAGGGTAATGAAAAACTGTTTTTT. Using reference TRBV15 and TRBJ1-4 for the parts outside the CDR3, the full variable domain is DAMVIQNPRYQVTQFGKPVTLSCSQTLNHNVMYWYQQKSSQAPKLLFHYYDKDFNNEADTPDNFQSRRPNTSFCFLDIRSPGLGDTAMYLCATSRVQGNEKLFFGSGTQLSVL.

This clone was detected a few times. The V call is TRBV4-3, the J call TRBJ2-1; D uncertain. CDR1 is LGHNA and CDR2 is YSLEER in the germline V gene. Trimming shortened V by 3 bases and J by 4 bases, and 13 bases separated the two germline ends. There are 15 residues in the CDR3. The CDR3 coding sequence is TGCGCCAGCAGCCAGGTCCTCAGCGATTACAATGAGCAGTTCTTC. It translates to CASSQVLSDYNEQFF.

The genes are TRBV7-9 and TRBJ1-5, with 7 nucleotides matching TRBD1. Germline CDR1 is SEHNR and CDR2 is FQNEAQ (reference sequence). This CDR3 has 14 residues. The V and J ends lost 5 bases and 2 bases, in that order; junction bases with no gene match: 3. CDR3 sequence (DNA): TGTGCCAGCAGCCAAACAGGGGGCAATCAGCCCCAGCATTTT. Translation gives CASSQTGGNQPQHF.

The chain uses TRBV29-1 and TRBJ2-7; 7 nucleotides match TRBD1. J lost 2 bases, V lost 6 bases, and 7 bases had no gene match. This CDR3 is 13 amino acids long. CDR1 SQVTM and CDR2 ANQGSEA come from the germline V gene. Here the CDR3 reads CSVHQGEPYEQYF. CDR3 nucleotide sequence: TGCAGCGTGCACCAGGGGGAGCCCTACGAGCAGTACTTC.

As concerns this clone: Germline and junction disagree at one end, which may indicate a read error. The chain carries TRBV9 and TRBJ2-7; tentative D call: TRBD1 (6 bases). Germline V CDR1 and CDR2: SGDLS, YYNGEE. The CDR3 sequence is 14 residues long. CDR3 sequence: CASSVGTPSYEQYF. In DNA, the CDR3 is TGTGCCAGTAGCGTCGGGACACCTTCCTACGAGCAGTACTTC. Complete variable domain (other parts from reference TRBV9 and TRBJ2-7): DSGVTQTPKHLITATGQRVTLRCSPRSGDLSVYWYQQSLDQGLQFLIQYYNGEERAKGNILERFSAQQFPDLHSELNLSSLELGDSALYFCASSVGTPSYEQYFGPGTRLTVT.

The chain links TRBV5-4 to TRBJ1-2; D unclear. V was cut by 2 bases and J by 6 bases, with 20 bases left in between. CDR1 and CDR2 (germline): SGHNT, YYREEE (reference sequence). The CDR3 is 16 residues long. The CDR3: CASSLWRQAEADGYTF. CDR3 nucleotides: TGTGCCAGCAGCTTATGGAGGCAGGCTGAAGCGGATGGCTACACCTTC.

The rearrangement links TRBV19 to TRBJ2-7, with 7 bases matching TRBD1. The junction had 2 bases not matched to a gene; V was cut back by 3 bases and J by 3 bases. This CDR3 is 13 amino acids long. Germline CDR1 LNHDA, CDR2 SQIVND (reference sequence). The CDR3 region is CASSMGQNYEQYF. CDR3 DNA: TGTGCCAGTAGTATGGGACAGAACTACGAGCAGTACTTC.

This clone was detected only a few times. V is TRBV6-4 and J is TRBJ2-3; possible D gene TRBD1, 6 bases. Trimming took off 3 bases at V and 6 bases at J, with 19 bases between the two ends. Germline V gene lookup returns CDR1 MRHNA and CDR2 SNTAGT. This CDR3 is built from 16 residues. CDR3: CASSEGAGASHDTQYF. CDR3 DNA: TGTGCCAGCAGTGAGGGAGCAGGGGCTTCACACGATACGCAGTATTTT.

CDR3 nucleotides: TGTGCCATCAGGGAAAGCGGGGGCCGGAACACCGGGGAGCTGTTTTTT. This encodes CAIRESGGRNTGELFF. V gene TRBV10-3 combines with J gene TRBJ2-2; 8 bases map to TRBD2. CDR3 length: 16 residues. Per germline, CDR1 ENHRY and CDR2 SYGVKD. Trimming removed 6 bases from V and 1 base from J; junction bases left unmatched: 7.

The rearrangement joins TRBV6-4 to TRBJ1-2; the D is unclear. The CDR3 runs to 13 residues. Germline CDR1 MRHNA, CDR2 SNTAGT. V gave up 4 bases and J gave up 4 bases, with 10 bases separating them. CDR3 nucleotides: TGTGCCAGCAGTGGGGCAGACCGCTATGGCTACACCTTC. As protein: CASSGADRYGYTF.

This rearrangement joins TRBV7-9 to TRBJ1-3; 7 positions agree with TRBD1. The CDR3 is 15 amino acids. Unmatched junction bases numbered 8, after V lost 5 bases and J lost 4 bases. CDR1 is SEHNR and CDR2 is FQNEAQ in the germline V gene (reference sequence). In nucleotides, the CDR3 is TGTGCCAGCAGCCCGCCGGACAGGCCCGGAAACACCATATATTTT. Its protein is CASSPPDRPGNTIYF.

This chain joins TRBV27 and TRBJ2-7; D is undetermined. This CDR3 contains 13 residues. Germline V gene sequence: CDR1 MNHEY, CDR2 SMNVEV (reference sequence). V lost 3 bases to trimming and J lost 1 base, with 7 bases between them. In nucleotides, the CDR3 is TGTGCCAGCAGTTTTGGCGGTTCCTACGAGCAGTACTTC. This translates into CASSFGGSYEQYF.

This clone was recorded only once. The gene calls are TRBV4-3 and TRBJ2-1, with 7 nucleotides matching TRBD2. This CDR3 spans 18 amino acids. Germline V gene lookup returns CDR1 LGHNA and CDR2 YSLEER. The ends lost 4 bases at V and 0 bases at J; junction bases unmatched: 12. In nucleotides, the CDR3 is TGCGCCAGCAGCCGAGGGAAGGGAGGGGCCAGCTCCTACAATGAGCAGTTCTTC. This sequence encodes CASSRGKGGASSYNEQFF.

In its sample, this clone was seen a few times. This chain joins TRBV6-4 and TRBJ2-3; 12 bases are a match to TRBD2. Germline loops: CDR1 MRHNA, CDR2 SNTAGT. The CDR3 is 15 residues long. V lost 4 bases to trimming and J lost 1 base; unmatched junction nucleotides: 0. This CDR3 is CASSGTSGGTDTQYF. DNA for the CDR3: TGTGCCAGCAGTGGGACTAGCGGGGGCACAGATACGCAGTATTTT.

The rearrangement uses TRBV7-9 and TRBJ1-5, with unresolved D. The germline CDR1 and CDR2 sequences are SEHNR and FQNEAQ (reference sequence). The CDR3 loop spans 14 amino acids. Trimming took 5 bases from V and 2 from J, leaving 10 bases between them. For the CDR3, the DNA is TGTGCCAGCAGCCCTAACGCGGGCAATCAGCCCCAGCATTTT. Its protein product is CASSPNAGNQPQHF.

The CDR3, as DNA: TGTGCCAGCAGCTTAGGGGGATCCGGGGAGTATTTT. This gives the protein CASSLGGSGEYF. The V and J genes are TRBV7-9 and TRBJ2-3; tentative D call: TRBD2 (5 bases). The CDR3 spans 12 residues. The V end was cut by 1 base, the J end by 13 bases, with 12 bases between. Germline V gene data show CDR1 as SEHNR and CDR2 as FQNEAQ (reference sequence). Full variable domain (outside the CDR3, taken from reference TRBV7-9 and TRBJ2-3): DTGVSQNPRHKITKRGQNVTFRCDPISEHNRLYWYRQTLGQGPEFLTYFQNEAQLEKSRLLSDRFSAERPKGSFSTLEIQRTEQGDSAMYLCASSLGGSGEYFGPGTRLTVL.

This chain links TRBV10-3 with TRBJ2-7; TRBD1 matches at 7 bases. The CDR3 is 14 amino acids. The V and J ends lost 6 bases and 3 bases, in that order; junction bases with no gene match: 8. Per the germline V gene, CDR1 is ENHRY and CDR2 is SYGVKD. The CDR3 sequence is CAIRSTGNDYEQYF. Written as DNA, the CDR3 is TGTGCCATCAGGTCGACAGGGAATGACTACGAGCAGTACTTC.

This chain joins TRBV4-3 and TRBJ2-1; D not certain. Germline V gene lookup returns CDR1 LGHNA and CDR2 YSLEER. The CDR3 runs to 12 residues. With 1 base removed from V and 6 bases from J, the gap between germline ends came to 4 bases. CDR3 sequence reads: CASSQGSNEQFF. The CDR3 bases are TGCGCCAGCAGCCAAGGTAGCAATGAGCAGTTCTTC.

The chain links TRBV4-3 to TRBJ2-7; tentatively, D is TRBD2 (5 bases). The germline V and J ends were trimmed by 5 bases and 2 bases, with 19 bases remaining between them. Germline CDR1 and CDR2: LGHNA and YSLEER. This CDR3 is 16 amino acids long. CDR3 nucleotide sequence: TGCGCCAGCAGCTTCGCTTCTAGCAACGGGGCCTACGAGCAGTACTTC. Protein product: CASSFASSNGAYEQYF.

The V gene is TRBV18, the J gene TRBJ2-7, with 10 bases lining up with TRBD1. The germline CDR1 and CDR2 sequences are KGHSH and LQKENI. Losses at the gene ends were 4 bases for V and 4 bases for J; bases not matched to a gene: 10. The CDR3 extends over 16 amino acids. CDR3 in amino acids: CASSLPGTGVVYEQYF. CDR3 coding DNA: TGTGCCAGCTCACTGCCGGGGACAGGGGTGGTATACGAGCAGTACTTC.

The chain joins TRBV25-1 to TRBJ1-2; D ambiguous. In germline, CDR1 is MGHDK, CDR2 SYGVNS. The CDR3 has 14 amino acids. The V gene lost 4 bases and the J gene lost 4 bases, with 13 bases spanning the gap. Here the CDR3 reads CASSGGITLYGYTF. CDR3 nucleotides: TGTGCCAGCAGTGGAGGGATCACTCTCTATGGCTACACCTTC.

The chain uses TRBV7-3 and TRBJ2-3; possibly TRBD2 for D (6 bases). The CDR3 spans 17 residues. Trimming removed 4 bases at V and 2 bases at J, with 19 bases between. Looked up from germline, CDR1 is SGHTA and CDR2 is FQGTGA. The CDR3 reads CASSSHGSLYFTDTQYF. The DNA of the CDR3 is TGTGCCAGCAGCTCCCACGGGAGCTTGTATTTCACAGATACGCAGTATTTT.

CDR3 amino acids: CASSQGAEEKLFF. The DNA for the CDR3 is TGTGCCAGCAGCCAGGGGGCGGAAGAAAAACTGTTTTTT. V and J are TRBV14 and TRBJ1-4; tentative D call: TRBD1 (6 bases). This CDR3 is 13 amino acids long. V was pared by 3 bases and J by 8 bases, with 10 bases between. The germline CDR1 and CDR2 sequences are SGHDN and FVKESK.

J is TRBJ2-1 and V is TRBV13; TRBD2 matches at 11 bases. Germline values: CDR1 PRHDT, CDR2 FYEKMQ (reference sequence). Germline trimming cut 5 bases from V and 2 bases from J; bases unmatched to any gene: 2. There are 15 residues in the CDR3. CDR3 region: CASSPLAGAYNEQFF. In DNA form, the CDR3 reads TGTGCCAGCAGCCCACTAGCGGGGGCCTACAATGAGCAGTTCTTC.

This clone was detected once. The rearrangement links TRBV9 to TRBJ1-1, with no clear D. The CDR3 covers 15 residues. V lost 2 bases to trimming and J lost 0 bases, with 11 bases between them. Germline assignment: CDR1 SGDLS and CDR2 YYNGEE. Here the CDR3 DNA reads TGTGCCAGCAGCGTGACTGCGGGTTTGAACACTGAAGCTTTCTTT. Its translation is CASSVTAGLNTEAFF.

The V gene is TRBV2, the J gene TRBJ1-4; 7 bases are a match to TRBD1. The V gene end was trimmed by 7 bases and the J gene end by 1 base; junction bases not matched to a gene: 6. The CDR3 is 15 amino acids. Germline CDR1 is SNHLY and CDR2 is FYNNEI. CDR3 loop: CASNPRQGTNEKLFF. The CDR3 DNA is TGTGCCAGCAATCCTCGACAGGGAACTAATGAAAAACTGTTTTTT.